The 19 T cell receptor beta chains listed next were all sequenced from one sample in a study of T cells after posttransplantation cyclophosphamide. Treatment was busulfan-fludarabine conditioning, a marrow graft, and cyclophosphamide on days +3 and +4. Clones were sequenced by immunoSEQ multiplex PCR, and TCRdb holds only the in-frame ones, with some missing. The sample has 30,000 to 45,000 clones; 78% are singletons. This specimen consisted of CD4+ T cells sorted from blood, obtained 1903 days after a stem cell transplant with posttransplant cyclophosphamide. The origin of the receptors is a female patient between 35 and 55 years old who received an allogeneic stem cell transplant from a related donor, was CMV-positive, and had no GVHD. Some T cells may have come from the graft donor.

This clone was seen just once. The V and J genes are TRBV15 and TRBJ1-4; the match to TRBD1 covers 10 bases. J was trimmed by 8 bases and V by 7 bases; bases with no gene match: 13. CDR3 length: 16 amino acids. Germline CDR1 and CDR2: LNHNV and YYDKDF (reference sequence). The CDR3 DNA follows: TGTGCCACCAAACCCGGGACAGGGGTCGGGAGGGAAAAACTGTTTTTT. Translation gives CATKPGTGVGREKLFF. The variable domain in full, with the rest retrieved from reference TRBV15 and TRBJ1-4, is DAMVIQNPRYQVTQFGKPVTLSCSQTLNHNVMYWYQQKSSQAPKLLFHYYDKDFNNEADTPDNFQSRRPNTSFCFLDIRSPGLGDTAMYLCATKPGTGVGREKLFFGSGTQLSVL.

The genes are TRBV20-1 and TRBJ2-5; unclear D gene. Per the germline V gene, CDR1 is DFQATT and CDR2 is SNEGSKA (reference sequence). This CDR3 has 10 amino acids. Trimming removed 3 bases at V and 6 bases at J, with 5 bases between. In DNA, the CDR3 is TGCAGTGCTAGCTTTCAGACCCAGTACTTC. Protein sequence: CSASFQTQYF.

The V call is TRBV2, the J call TRBJ1-3; tentative D call: TRBD1 (5 bases). Germline CDR1 is SNHLY and CDR2 is FYNNEI. Trimming took 7 bases from V and 4 from J, leaving 14 bases between them. The CDR3 is made up of 14 amino acids. CDR3 loop: CASKVRGSGNTIYF. The CDR3 DNA sequence: TGTGCCAGCAAGGTTAGGGGATCCGGAAACACCATATATTTT.

The chain recombines TRBV2 with TRBJ1-6; 7 nucleotides match TRBD1. After removal of 8 bases from V and 5 bases from J, the junction contained 3 bases not matched to a gene. CDR3 length: 13 amino acids. Germline V gives CDR1 SNHLY, CDR2 FYNNEI. CDR3: CASGTADNSPLHF. CDR3 in DNA: TGTGCCAGCGGGACAGCGGATAATTCACCCCTCCACTTT.

The CDR3 here is CASSQVSGVGYGYTF. The CDR3 DNA is TGCGCCAGCAGCCAAGTTTCGGGGGTAGGCTATGGCTACACCTTC. The rearrangement joins TRBV4-1 to TRBJ1-2; perhaps TRBD1 as D (5 bases). The CDR3 sequence is 15 residues long. Germline CDR1 is MGHRA and CDR2 is YSYEKL. The V end was cut by 1 base, the J end by 4 bases, with 13 bases between.

This chain joins TRBV5-6 and TRBJ1-2, with 8 bases aligning to TRBD1. Germline lookup yields CDR1 SGHDT and CDR2 YYEEEE. V gave up 4 bases and J gave up 8 bases; unmatched junction bases: 7. CDR3 size: 13 residues. This CDR3 reads CASSPGQGQGYTF. The CDR3 DNA reads TGTGCCAGCAGCCCCGGACAGGGTCAAGGCTACACCTTC. The full variable domain, rest sourced from reference TRBV5-6 and TRBJ1-2, is DAGVTQSPTHLIKTRGQQVTLRCSPKSGHDTVSWYQQALGQGPQFIFQYYEEEERQRGNFPDRFSGHQFPNYSSELNVNALLLGDSALYLCASSPGQGQGYTFGSGTRLTVV.

The gene calls are TRBV9 and TRBJ2-2, with D perhaps matching TRBD2 (6 bases). Germline CDR1 is SGDLS and CDR2 is YYNGEE. Trimming cost V 4 bases and J 1 base, with 14 bases left between them. This CDR3 has 16 residues. CDR3 amino acids: CASSPSIGGNTGELFF. In DNA form, the CDR3 reads TGTGCCAGCAGCCCTTCGATCGGGGGGAACACCGGGGAGCTGTTTTTT.

V and J are TRBV11-3 and TRBJ2-3; TRBD2 agrees at 7 bases. Germline CDR1 and CDR2: SGHNT and YENEEA. CDR3 size: 14 residues. V gave up 4 bases and J gave up 3 bases; unmatched junction bases: 4. As DNA, the CDR3 is TGTGCCAGCAGCTGGACTAGTTTGACAGATACGCAGTATTTT. Residues: CASSWTSLTDTQYF.

The sample holds one count of this clone. The CDR3 sequence: CASSSPWGGTMNTEAFF. CDR3 bases: TGTGCCAGCAGCTCCCCCTGGGGGGGAACTATGAACACTGAAGCTTTCTTT. The chain combines TRBV7-2 with TRBJ1-1, with D possibly TRBD1 on 5 matching bases. This CDR3 has 17 residues. Germline V CDR1 and CDR2: SGHTA, FQGNSA. V lost 4 bases and J lost 0, with 18 bases in between.

The chain recombines TRBV5-1 with TRBJ2-7; 7 bases are a match to TRBD1. This CDR3 comprises 15 residues. Trimming took 4 bases from V and 4 from J; bases not matched to a gene: 11. Germline V gene lookup returns CDR1 SGHRS and CDR2 YFSETQ. Here the CDR3 reads CASSPGGLGNYEQYF. The CDR3 DNA sequence: TGCGCCAGCAGCCCAGGGGGTCTCGGCAATTACGAGCAGTACTTC.

The chain uses TRBV28 and TRBJ1-4, with D unclear. The CDR3 covers 13 residues. Between the trimmed V and J ends, which lost 6 bases and 5 bases, there was a span of 10 bases. In germline, CDR1 is MDHEN, CDR2 SYDVKM. CDR3 sequence reads: CASRGRKNEKLFF. CDR3 coding DNA: TGTGCCAGCAGAGGGAGGAAAAATGAAAAACTGTTTTTT.

The chain carries TRBV19 and TRBJ1-2; TRBD1 agrees at 9 bases. Germline loops: CDR1 LNHDA, CDR2 SQIVND (reference sequence). The CDR3 loop spans 16 amino acids. V gave up 4 bases and J gave up 4 bases; unmatched junction bases: 10. Written as DNA, the CDR3 is TGTGCCAGTAGTACCAGGACAGGGGCCGAAGGCTATGGCTACACCTTC. Amino acid sequence: CASSTRTGAEGYGYTF. Drawing the rest from reference TRBV19 and TRBJ1-2, the complete variable domain is DGGITQSPKYLFRKEGQNVTLSCEQNLNHDAMYWYRQDPGQGLRLIYYSQIVNDFQKGDIAEGYSVSREKKESFPLTVTSAQKNPTAFYLCASSTRTGAEGYGYTFGSGTRLTVV.

The V call is TRBV6-6, the J call TRBJ1-1, with 9 bases aligning to TRBD1. This CDR3 spans 15 amino acids. CDR1 is MNHNY and CDR2 is SVGAGI in the germline V gene (reference sequence). The V gene end was trimmed by 2 bases and the J gene end by 4 bases; junction bases not matched to a gene: 5. In nucleotides, the CDR3 is TGTGCCAGCAGTTACACCGGGACAGGGAGCACTGAAGCTTTCTTT. This gives the protein CASSYTGTGSTEAFF.

This sequence joins TRBV10-3 and TRBJ2-3, with 13 positions matching TRBD2. Germline assignment: CDR1 ENHRY and CDR2 SYGVKD. The CDR3 spans 18 residues. Trimming removed 5 bases from V and 2 bases from J; junction bases left unmatched: 10. In nucleotides, the CDR3 is TGTGCCATCAGTTACGTACTAGCGGGGGGGCTGGTCACAGATACGCAGTATTTT. It is translated as CAISYVLAGGLVTDTQYF.

The chain couples TRBV5-1 to TRBJ2-7; 7 bases agree with TRBD2. CDR3 length equals 12 residues. Germline CDR1 is SGHRS and CDR2 is YFSETQ. V gave up 4 bases and J gave up 5 bases; unmatched junction bases: 3. CDR3: CASSAAGDEQYF. The DNA of the CDR3 is TGCGCCAGCAGCGCCGCGGGGGACGAGCAGTACTTC.

This sequence joins TRBV19 and TRBJ2-3, with 7 bases matching TRBD2. V shed 5 bases, J shed 3 bases, and the junction held 2 bases outside the gene matches. This CDR3 has 13 amino acids. Germline V gene data show CDR1 as LNHDA and CDR2 as SQIVND (reference sequence). CDR3 nucleotides: TGTGCCAGTAGTCAGCGGGGTACAGATACGCAGTATTTT. It codes for CASSQRGTDTQYF. Based on the CDR3 plus reference TRBV19 and TRBJ2-3, the full variable domain is DGGITQSPKYLFRKEGQNVTLSCEQNLNHDAMYWYRQDPGQGLRLIYYSQIVNDFQKGDIAEGYSVSREKKESFPLTVTSAQKNPTAFYLCASSQRGTDTQYFGPGTRLTVL.

The V and J genes are TRBV28 and TRBJ1-1; 7 bases agree with TRBD1. Germline trimming cut 1 base from V and 1 base from J; bases unmatched to any gene: 3. The germline gives CDR1 MDHEN, CDR2 SYDVKM. The CDR3 is 15 amino acids. CDR3 loop: CASSLSQGPNTEAFF. For the CDR3, the DNA is TGTGCCAGCAGTTTATCACAGGGGCCGAACACTGAAGCTTTCTTT.

This rearrangement joins TRBV11-2 to TRBJ1-1, with D unresolved. Trimming took off 3 bases at V and 1 base at J, with 12 bases between the two ends. Germline V lookup: CDR1 SGHAT, CDR2 FQNNGV. There are 15 residues in the CDR3. CDR3 nucleotides: TGTGCCAGCAGCTTTTTGGCGGTAAAGAACACTGAAGCTTTCTTT. As protein: CASSFLAVKNTEAFF.

V gene TRBV5-4 combines with J gene TRBJ1-2; maybe TRBD1 (6 bases). Germline CDR1 and CDR2: SGHNT and YYREEE (reference sequence). V gave up 7 bases and J gave up 4 bases, with 11 bases separating them. This CDR3 contains 12 residues. In DNA form, the CDR3 reads TGTGCCAGCGGTTTGACAGGCTATGGCTACACCTTC. This encodes CASGLTGYGYTF.